The 8 T cell receptor beta chains below all came from one sample that was sequenced in a study of shared T cell receptors in the human thymus. Assay used: immunoSEQ multiplex PCR; TCRdb lists only in-frame clones, some missing. The table has about 610,000 clones, approximately 87% seen once; the top ten hold 0.0095% to 0.013%. In addition, the sample was reused for a study of human thymus T cells.

The sequencing sample was made of thymocytes. All receptors derive from a boy younger than two with a congenital heart defect.

The chain recombines TRBV4-3 with TRBJ2-2; 8 nucleotides line up with TRBD2. Trimming took 0 bases from V and 3 from J; bases not matched to a gene: 6. Germline CDR1 reads LGHNA; CDR2 reads YSLEER. The CDR3 is 17 amino acids. The CDR3 coding sequence is TGCGCCAGCAGCCAAGACTCGGAGCGGGAGTACACCGGGGAGCTGTTTTTT. It is translated as CASSQDSEREYTGELFF.

The V and J genes are TRBV27 and TRBJ2-1; 12 bases match TRBD2. The CDR3 runs to 16 residues. Trimming at V came to 2 bases and at J to 6 bases, leaving 5 bases not matched to a gene. Germline CDR1 and CDR2: MNHEY and SMNVEV (reference sequence). In DNA form, the CDR3 reads TGTGCCAGCAGTTTAGAAGGACTAGCGGGAACCAATGAGCAGTTCTTC. This gives the protein CASSLEGLAGTNEQFF.

This clone has only one observation. The CDR3 DNA reads as TGTGCCAGCACCTCCGGACTAGCGGGAGGGCCGATCGACGAGCAGTACTTC. Translation gives CASTSGLAGGPIDEQYF. The V call is TRBV12-1, the J call TRBJ2-7; no check of the table's D call, TRBD2, against the DNA was made. TRBV12-1 is listed as a pseudogene. The CDR3 is 17 amino acids.

This sequence joins TRBV15 and TRBJ1-5; D is perhaps TRBD1 (6 bases). CDR3 length: 15 residues. The germline V and J ends were trimmed by 1 base and 1 base, with 8 bases remaining between them. Per the germline V gene, CDR1 is LNHNV and CDR2 is YYDKDF (reference sequence). The CDR3 sequence is CATSRGDTSNQPQHF. The CDR3 nucleotides are TGTGCCACCAGCAGAGGGGACACGAGCAATCAGCCCCAGCATTTT. Filled out from reference TRBV15 and TRBJ1-5, the complete variable domain reads DAMVIQNPRYQVTQFGKPVTLSCSQTLNHNVMYWYQQKSSQAPKLLFHYYDKDFNNEADTPDNFQSRRPNTSFCFLDIRSPGLGDTAMYLCATSRGDTSNQPQHFGDGTRLSIL.

The chain employs TRBV10-2 and TRBJ2-5; 7 bases line up with TRBD2. The CDR3 loop spans 15 amino acids. With V trimmed by 7 bases and J by 9 bases, 17 bases remained unmatched. Germline CDR1 and CDR2: WSHSY and SAAADI. CDR3 DNA sequence: TGCGCCAGCATGGGGGGGAGGGGCGGGACCCCCGCCCAGTACTTC. The encoded protein is CASMGGRGGTPAQYF.

The chain joins TRBV19 to TRBJ1-5; weak D call: TRBD1 (5 bases). V was shortened by 3 bases and J by 6 bases, with 12 bases between the two germline ends. The CDR3 sequence is 14 residues long. Germline V gene data show CDR1 as LNHDA and CDR2 as SQIVND (reference sequence). For the CDR3, the DNA is TGTGCCAGTAGTATGCCCCTGGGGCGTCAGCCCCAGCATTTT. It yields the protein CASSMPLGRQPQHF.

This clone occurred a few times. The V gene is TRBV4-1, the J gene TRBJ1-4; D is possibly TRBD1 (5 bases). Looked up from germline, CDR1 is MGHRA and CDR2 is YSYEKL. The CDR3 loop spans 14 amino acids. Trimming removed 1 base from V and 4 bases from J, with 7 bases in between. The CDR3 sequence is CASSQGQSNEKLFF. The CDR3, as DNA: TGCGCCAGCAGCCAAGGACAGAGTAATGAAAAACTGTTTTTT.

The chain recombines TRBV2 with TRBJ1-3; D gene uncertain. V lost 0 bases and J lost 5, with 14 bases in between. CDR3 length: 16 amino acids. The germline CDR1 and CDR2 sequences are SNHLY and FYNNEI. The DNA for the CDR3 is TGTGCCAGCAGTGAAGCTTTTGCGGCATTCCGAAACACCATATATTTT. Its translation is CASSEAFAAFRNTIYF.